This T cell receptor beta chain originates from a study of T-cell memory formation after mild COVID-19 (dated by TCRdb to about 2021). Looking at the study overall: TCR sequence clusters from the two donors were found to be largely donor specific. T-cell clones expanding and contracting after mild COVID-19 in a couple of donors were tracked by longitudinal TCRalpha and TCRbeta repertoire sequencing. Two young, previously healthy adult volunteers, one female and one male, were included in the cohort.

PBMCs were isolated by Ficoll-Paque density gradient centrifugation. This clonotype was counted between two and nine times. Its antigen has not been determined. No base quality information exists; no much larger clone differs at one position. These reads were obtained on an Illumina NovaSeq 6000. Using 5'RACE with constant-segment primers, TCRalpha and TCRbeta cDNA libraries were constructed, with sample barcodes and unique molecular identifiers added in the process. RNA was extracted from every sample with Trizol reagent. Amplification of the libraries took two PCR steps, and the second step added a second sample barcode plus Illumina TruSeq adapters. Libraries were sequenced on an Illumina NovaSeq with 2 x 150 bp paired-end reads. Per the original workflow: With migec v1.2.7, reads were demultiplexed and then collapsed into UMI-guided consensus sequences. Using mixcr v2.1.11, UMI consensuses were aligned to TRA and TRB V and J templates and then assembled into clonotypes. Expanded or contracted clonotypes were those called significant by both edgeR and NoisET, with noise models trained on biological replicates. For edgeR calls, the thresholds were a false discovery rate-adjusted p below 0.01 and a log2 fold-change of 1. As an exploratory analysis of dynamics, max-normalized trajectories of the 1000 most abundant clonotypes were examined by PCA with hierarchical clustering. Separately sequenced CD4+ and CD8+ repertoires were used to assign the CD4 or CD8 phenotype of responding clones. TCRdb applied fastp at Q25 and MiXCR to the public reads, then kept only in-frame beta chains. Each CDR3 protein gets just one entry, which takes the most common genes and DNA from the rows behind it. The V and J calls follow TCRdb's processing rather than the paper's. Recorded for this sample are around 300,000 distinct CDR3 sequences; around 19% of them occurred a single time. In total, the top ten clones hold about 21% of the sample.

Including cysteine and phenylalanine, the CDR3 has 16 amino acids. CDR3 DNA is the only sequence kept; it has 48 bases, read in frame from the first base. The germline V gene (reference sequence) sets CDR1 to SEHNR and CDR2 to FQNEAQ. V ends up 5 bases short and J 5 bases short, with an unmatched junction base count of 13. The study at large found these results: Some responding clones were detected in pre-infection memory, suggesting pre-existing cross-reactive memory T cells joined the SARS-CoV-2 response. The second-wave clones that peaked on day 37 were not confirmed to be SARS-CoV-2 specific. Clones contracting from day 15 to 85 had balanced CD4/CD8 phenotypes, while a second wave expanding from day 15 to 37 was biased towards CD4+. Only a couple of mild cases were covered by the study, and larger cohorts that include severe cases with pre-infection samples were considered necessary. Contracting CD4+ clones were found mainly in CM and EM memory subsets, while CD8+ clones were enriched in EMRA.

The chain is made from TRBV7-9 and TRBJ2-7; 9 junctional bases match TRBD1. Sequences were obtained from PBMCs or a T cell subset sorted from them (not recorded which). The receptor was isolated from a young man who had mild COVID-19 (a few samples of this study predate the infection). The sample titles of this study are shuffled in the database, so cell type and time point are left out; the donor was told from shared clones. CDR3 region: CASSDRDRAFEDEQYF. The DNA sequence follows: TGTGCCAGCAGCGACCGGGACAGGGCCTTTGAGGACGAGCAGTACTTC.